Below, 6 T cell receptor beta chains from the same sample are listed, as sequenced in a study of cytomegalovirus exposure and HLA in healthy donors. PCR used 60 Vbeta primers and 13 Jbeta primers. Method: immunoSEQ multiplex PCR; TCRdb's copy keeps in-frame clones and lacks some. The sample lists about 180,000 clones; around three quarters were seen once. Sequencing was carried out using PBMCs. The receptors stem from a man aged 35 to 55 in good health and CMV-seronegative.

The CDR3 DNA sequence: TGTGCCAGCAGCCTACGGGGGGACAGGGTTCATAATTCACCCCTCCACTTT. Translation: CASSLRGDRVHNSPLHF. V and J are TRBV7-9 and TRBJ1-6; 9 positions match TRBD1. Trimming removed 5 bases from V and 5 bases from J; junction bases left unmatched: 10. CDR3 length equals 17 residues. Germline CDR1 is SEHNR and CDR2 is FQNEAQ (reference sequence).

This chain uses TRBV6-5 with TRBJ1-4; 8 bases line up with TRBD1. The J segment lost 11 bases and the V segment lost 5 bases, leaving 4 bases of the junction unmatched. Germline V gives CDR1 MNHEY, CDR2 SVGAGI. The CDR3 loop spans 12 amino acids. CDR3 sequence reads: CASSQRQGKLFF. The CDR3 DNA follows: TGTGCCAGCAGTCAGAGACAGGGGAAACTGTTTTTT.

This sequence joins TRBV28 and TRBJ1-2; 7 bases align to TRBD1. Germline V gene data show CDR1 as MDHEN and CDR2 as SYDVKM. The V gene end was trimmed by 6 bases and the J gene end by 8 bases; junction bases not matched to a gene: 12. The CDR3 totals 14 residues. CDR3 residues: CASSPDDREGGYTF. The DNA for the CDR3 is TGTGCCAGCAGCCCTGATGACAGGGAAGGGGGCTACACCTTC.

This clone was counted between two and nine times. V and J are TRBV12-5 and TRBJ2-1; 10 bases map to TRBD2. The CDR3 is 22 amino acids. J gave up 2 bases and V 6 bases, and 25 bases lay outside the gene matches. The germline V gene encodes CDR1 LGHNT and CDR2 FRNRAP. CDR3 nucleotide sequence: TGTGCTAGTGGCTCCGATATTCCGTTGGTAGCGGGGGGCCGTAGAACCTACAATGAGCAGTTCTTC. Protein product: CASGSDIPLVAGGRRTYNEQFF.

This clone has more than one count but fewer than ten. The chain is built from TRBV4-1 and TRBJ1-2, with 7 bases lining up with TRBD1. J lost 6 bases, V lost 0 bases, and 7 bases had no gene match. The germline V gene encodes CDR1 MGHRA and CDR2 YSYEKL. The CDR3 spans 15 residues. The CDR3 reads CASSQDDRVEDGYTF. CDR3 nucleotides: TGCGCCAGCAGCCAAGACGACAGGGTAGAAGATGGCTACACCTTC.

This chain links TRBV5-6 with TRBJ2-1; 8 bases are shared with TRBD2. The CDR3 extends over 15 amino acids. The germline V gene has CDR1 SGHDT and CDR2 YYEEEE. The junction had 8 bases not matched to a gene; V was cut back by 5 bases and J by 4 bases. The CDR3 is CASSLGTSEYNEQFF. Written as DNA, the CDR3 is TGTGCCAGCAGTCTTGGGACTAGTGAGTACAATGAGCAGTTCTTC.